The entry below gives a single TCR beta chain sequence along with its context. Its antigen is undetermined. Here immunoSEQ multiplex PCR was the method, and the copy in TCRdb shows in-frame clones only, minus some. The table includes a few million clones, over 85% detected once. These data originate in a study of shared clonotypes between healthy human individuals. General study results and limits: Specimens sampled were limited to blood, with tissue repertoires likely differing. It was the non-shared clonotypes that had lower generation probabilities than clonotypes shared by all four donors. Relative to memory subsets, naive subsets generally showed larger estimated richness.

Cells designated naive CD8 were CD45RO-negative and were positively selected for CCR7, with terminally differentiated effector memory CD45RA+ cells excluded. Trimming at V came to 4 bases and at J to 3 bases, leaving 3 bases not matched to a gene. CDR1 is SQVTM and CDR2 is ANQGSEA in the germline V gene. The CDR3 totals 13 residues. The source of this sequence is a man between 18 and 29 years old in good health. Some clones in this sample may be carry-over from other donors' samples. V gene TRBV29-1 combines with J gene TRBJ2-1; TRBD2 matches at 7 bases. Sequenced sample: naive CD8+ T cells from PBMCs. The CDR3 region is CSVARENYNEQFF. The DNA of the CDR3 is TGCAGCGTTGCGCGGGAGAACTACAATGAGCAGTTCTTC.